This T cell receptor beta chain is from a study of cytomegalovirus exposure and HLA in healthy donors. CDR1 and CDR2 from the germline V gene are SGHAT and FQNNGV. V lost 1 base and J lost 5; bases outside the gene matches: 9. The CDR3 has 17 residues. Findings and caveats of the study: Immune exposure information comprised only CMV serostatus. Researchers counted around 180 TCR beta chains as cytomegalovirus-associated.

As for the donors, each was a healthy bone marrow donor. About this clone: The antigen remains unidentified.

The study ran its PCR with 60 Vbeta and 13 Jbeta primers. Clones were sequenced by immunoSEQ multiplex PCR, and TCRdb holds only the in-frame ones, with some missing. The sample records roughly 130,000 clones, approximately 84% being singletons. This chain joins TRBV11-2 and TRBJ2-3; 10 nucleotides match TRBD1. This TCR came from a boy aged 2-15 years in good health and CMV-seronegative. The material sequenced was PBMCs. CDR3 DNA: TGTGCCAGCAGCTTAGCGTTCCGGACAGGGGGTCGAGATACGCAGTATTTT. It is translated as CASSLAFRTGGRDTQYF.